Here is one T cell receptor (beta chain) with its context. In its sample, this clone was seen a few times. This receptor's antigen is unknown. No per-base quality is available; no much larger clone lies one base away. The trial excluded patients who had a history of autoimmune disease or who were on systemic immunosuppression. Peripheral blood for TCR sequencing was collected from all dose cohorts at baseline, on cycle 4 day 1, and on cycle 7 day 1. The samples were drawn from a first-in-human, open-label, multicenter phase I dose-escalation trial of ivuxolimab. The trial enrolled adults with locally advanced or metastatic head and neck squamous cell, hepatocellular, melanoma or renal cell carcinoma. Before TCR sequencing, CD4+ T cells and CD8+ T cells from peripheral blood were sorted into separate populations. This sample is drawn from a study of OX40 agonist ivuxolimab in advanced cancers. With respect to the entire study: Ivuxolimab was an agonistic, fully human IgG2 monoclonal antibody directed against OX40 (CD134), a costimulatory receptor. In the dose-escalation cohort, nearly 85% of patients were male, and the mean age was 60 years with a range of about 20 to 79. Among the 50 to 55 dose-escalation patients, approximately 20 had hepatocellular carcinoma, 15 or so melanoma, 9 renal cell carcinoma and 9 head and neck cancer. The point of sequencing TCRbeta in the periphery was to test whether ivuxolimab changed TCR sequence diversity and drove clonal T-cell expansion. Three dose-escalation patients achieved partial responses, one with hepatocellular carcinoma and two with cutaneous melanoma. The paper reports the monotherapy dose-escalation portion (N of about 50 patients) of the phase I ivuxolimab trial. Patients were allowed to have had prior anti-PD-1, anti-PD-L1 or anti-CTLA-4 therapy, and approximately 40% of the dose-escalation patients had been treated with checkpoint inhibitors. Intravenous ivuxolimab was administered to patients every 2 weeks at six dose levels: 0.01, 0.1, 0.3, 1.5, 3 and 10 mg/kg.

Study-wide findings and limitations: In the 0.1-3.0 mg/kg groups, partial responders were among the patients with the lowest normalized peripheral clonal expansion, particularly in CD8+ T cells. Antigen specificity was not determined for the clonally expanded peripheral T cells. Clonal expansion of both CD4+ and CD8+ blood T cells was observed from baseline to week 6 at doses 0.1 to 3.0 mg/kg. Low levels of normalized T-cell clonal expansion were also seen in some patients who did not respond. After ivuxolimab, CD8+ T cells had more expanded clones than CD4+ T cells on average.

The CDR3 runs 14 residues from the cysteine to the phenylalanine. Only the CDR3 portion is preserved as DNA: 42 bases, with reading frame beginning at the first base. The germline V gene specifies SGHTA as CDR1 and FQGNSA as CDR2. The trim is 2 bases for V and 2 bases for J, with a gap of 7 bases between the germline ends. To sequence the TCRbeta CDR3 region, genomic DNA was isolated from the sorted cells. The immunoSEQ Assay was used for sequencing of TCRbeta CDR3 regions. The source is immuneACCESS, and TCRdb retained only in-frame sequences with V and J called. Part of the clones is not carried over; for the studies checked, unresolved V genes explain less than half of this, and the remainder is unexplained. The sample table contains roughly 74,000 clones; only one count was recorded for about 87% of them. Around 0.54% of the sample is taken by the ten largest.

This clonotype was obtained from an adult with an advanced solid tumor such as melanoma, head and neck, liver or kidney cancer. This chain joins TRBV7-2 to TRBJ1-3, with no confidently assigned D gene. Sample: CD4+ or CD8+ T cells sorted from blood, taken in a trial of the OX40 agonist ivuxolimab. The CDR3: CASSLNGAGNTIYF. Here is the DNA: TGTGCCAGCAGCTTAAATGGAGCTGGAAACACCATATATTTT. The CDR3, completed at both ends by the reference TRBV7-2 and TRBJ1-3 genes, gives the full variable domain GAGVSQSPSNKVTEKGKDVELRCDPISGHTALYWYRQSLGQGLEFLIYFQGNSAPDKSGLPSDRFSAERTGGSVSTLTIQRTQQEDSAVYLCASSLNGAGNTIYFGEGSWLTVV.